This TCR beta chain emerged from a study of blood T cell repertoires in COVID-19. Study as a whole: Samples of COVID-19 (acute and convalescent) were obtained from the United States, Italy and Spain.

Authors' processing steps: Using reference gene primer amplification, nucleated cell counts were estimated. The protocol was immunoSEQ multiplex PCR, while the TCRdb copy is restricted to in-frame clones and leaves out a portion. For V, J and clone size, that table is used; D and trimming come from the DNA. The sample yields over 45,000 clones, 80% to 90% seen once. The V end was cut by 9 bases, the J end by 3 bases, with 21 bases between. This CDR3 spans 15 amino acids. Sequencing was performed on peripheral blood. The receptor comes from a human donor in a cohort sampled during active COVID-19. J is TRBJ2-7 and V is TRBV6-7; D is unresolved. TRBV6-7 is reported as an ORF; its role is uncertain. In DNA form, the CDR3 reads TGTGCCAGTCTTTGTGTCCGGTTGTTAAGCTACGAGCAGTACTTC. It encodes CASLCVRLLSYEQYF.